This entry lists 26 T cell receptor beta chains sequenced from one sample in a study of T cell responses to AZD1222 COVID-19 vaccine. Some clones are missing from TCRdb's copy, which holds only in-frame ones; the method was immunoSEQ multiplex PCR. The data contain about 140,000 clones, 92% of them seen just once; the ten biggest clones take up roughly 3.1%. This specimen consisted of peripheral blood, obtained on day 0 of AZD1222 vaccination. These receptors came from an adult in good health.

This chain uses TRBV7-9 with TRBJ1-1, with D possibly being TRBD1 (6 bases). The V gene's germline CDR1 is SEHNR and CDR2 FQNEAQ (reference sequence). This CDR3 has 13 residues. V lost 3 bases and J lost 8, with 13 bases in between. The CDR3, as DNA: TGTGCCAGCAGCTTGGCCGGGACATCAGAAGCTTTCTTT. This gives the protein CASSLAGTSEAFF.

The chain employs TRBV5-6 and TRBJ2-7; TRBD1 aligns across 7 bases. From germline, CDR1 is SGHDT and CDR2 YYEEEE. V shed 2 bases, J shed 3 bases, and the junction held 5 bases outside the gene matches. The CDR3 runs 14 residues. CDR3 sequence: CASSFKTGFYEQYF. The CDR3 nucleotides read TGTGCCAGCAGCTTTAAGACAGGGTTCTACGAGCAGTACTTC.

The chain employs TRBV2 and TRBJ1-6; D gene unclear. This CDR3 region has 12 residues. The germline CDR1 and CDR2 sequences are SNHLY and FYNNEI. The ends were cut back, 7 bases at V and 2 bases at J, with 3 bases in the middle. The CDR3: CASNTYNSPLHF. The DNA for the CDR3 is TGTGCCAGCAACACCTATAATTCACCCCTCCACTTT.

The chain uses TRBV7-2 and TRBJ2-1; 7 positions match TRBD2. V lost 5 bases, J lost 13 bases, and 11 bases stayed unmatched. CDR3 length: 13 residues. The germline CDR1 and CDR2 sequences are SGHTA and FQGNSA. The chain's CDR3 is CASSTDLGGVQFF. CDR3 coding DNA: TGTGCCAGCAGCACCGACTTGGGAGGGGTCCAGTTCTTC.

This chain links TRBV7-3 with TRBJ2-1, with 10 bases matching TRBD2. The ends lost 1 base at V and 7 bases at J; junction bases unmatched: 4. The V gene's germline CDR1 is SGHTA and CDR2 FQGTGA. The CDR3 has 15 amino acids. CDR3 loop: CASSLMSGRGNEQFF. The CDR3 DNA reads TGTGCCAGCAGCTTAATGAGCGGGAGGGGAAATGAGCAGTTCTTC.

This sequence joins TRBV6-2 or TRBV6-3 and TRBJ1-1; D not certain. Trimming took 5 bases from V and 5 from J, leaving 9 bases between them. CDR1 MNHEY and CDR2 SVGEGT come from the germline V gene. This CDR3 is 12 amino acids long. The CDR3 region has the DNA TGTGCCAGCAGTCAAAAAGAAACTGAAGCTTTCTTT. It is translated as CASSQKETEAFF.

The V and J genes are TRBV7-2 and TRBJ1-5, with unresolved D. V lost 1 base, J lost 0 bases, and 7 bases lay in between. Germline CDR1 reads SGHTA; CDR2 reads FQGNSA. The CDR3 has 15 residues. The CDR3 DNA follows: TGTGCCAGCAGCTTAGATGTTTATAGCAATCAGCCCCAGCATTTT. Translated: CASSLDVYSNQPQHF.

The chain uses TRBV14 and TRBJ2-2; D remains ambiguous. Per the germline V gene, CDR1 is SGHDN and CDR2 is FVKESK. The length of the CDR3 is 14 residues. The V end lost 6 bases, the J end lost 2 bases, and 10 bases lay between the germline ends. The DNA for the CDR3 is TGTGCCAGCAGGGGCTCCCTAAACACCGGGGAGCTGTTTTTT. Residues: CASRGSLNTGELFF.

The chain joins TRBV6-2 or TRBV6-3 to TRBJ2-7; D uncertain. This CDR3 region has 14 residues. Per germline, CDR1 MNHEY and CDR2 SVGEGT. The V end was cut by 6 bases, the J end by 2 bases, with 14 bases between. The CDR3 reads CASSQLVYTYEQYF. CDR3 nucleotide sequence: TGTGCCAGCAGCCAACTCGTCTATACCTACGAGCAGTACTTC.

The chain uses TRBV15 and TRBJ1-6; a weak D match, TRBD1 (5 bases). The CDR3 covers 15 residues. The germline V gene has CDR1 LNHNV and CDR2 YYDKDF (reference sequence). V dropped 2 bases and J dropped 6 bases, with 11 bases sitting between them. The CDR3 nucleotides read TGTGCCACCAGCAGACTTGGGGGTTTTAATTCACCCCTCCACTTT. Translated, it gives CATSRLGGFNSPLHF. Supplemented by reference TRBV15 and TRBJ1-6, the full variable domain reads DAMVIQNPRYQVTQFGKPVTLSCSQTLNHNVMYWYQQKSSQAPKLLFHYYDKDFNNEADTPDNFQSRRPNTSFCFLDIRSPGLGDTAMYLCATSRLGGFNSPLHFGNGTRLTVT.

To note about this clone: The sample contains more than one DNA sequence encoding this CDR3. CDR3 sequence (DNA): TGTGCCAGTAGTATTGGGACAGGCTCCTACGAGCAGTACTTC. This translates into CASSIGTGSYEQYF. The chain joins TRBV19 to TRBJ2-7, with TRBD1 matching 8 bases. The CDR3 is made up of 14 amino acids. Germline CDR1 is LNHDA and CDR2 is SQIVND (reference sequence). J gave up 0 bases and V 3 bases, and 1 base lay outside the gene matches.

The chain uses TRBV9 and TRBJ2-5; 7 bases are shared with TRBD2. The germline CDR1 and CDR2 sequences are SGDLS and YYNGEE. The V gene end was trimmed by 0 bases and the J gene end by 5 bases; junction bases not matched to a gene: 4. This CDR3 is 14 amino acids long. CDR3 nucleotides: TGTGCCAGCAGCGTAGGGGGACTACCGGAGACCCAGTACTTC. Residues: CASSVGGLPETQYF. The variable domain in full, with the rest retrieved from reference TRBV9 and TRBJ2-5, is DSGVTQTPKHLITATGQRVTLRCSPRSGDLSVYWYQQSLDQGLQFLIQYYNGEERAKGNILERFSAQQFPDLHSELNLSSLELGDSALYFCASSVGGLPETQYFGPGTRLLVL.

The chain is built from TRBV4-1 and TRBJ2-7, with D unclear. Germline CDR1 and CDR2: MGHRA and YSYEKL. The CDR3 totals 13 residues. V lost 3 bases, J lost 7 bases, and 13 bases lay in between. For the CDR3, the DNA is TGCGCCAGCAGCCAGAGCCTCGTGGGGGAGCAGTACTTC. As protein: CASSQSLVGEQYF.

This chain joins TRBV7-6 and TRBJ2-2; D may be TRBD2 (6 bases). The CDR3 runs 13 residues. Trimming took off 3 bases at V and 6 bases at J, with 8 bases between the two ends. The germline V gene encodes CDR1 SGHVS and CDR2 FNYEAQ. Here the CDR3 reads CASSLGGAGELFF. DNA for the CDR3: TGTGCCAGCAGCTTGGGGGGAGCCGGGGAGCTGTTTTTT.

The chain has TRBV7-2 and TRBJ2-1; TRBD2 agrees at 10 bases. The CDR3 runs 15 residues. Losses at the gene ends were 6 bases for V and 5 bases for J; bases not matched to a gene: 7. Germline assignment: CDR1 SGHTA and CDR2 FQGNSA. CDR3 bases: TGTGCCAGCAGGTCCGGGACTAGCGTACACAATGAGCAGTTCTTC. It is translated as CASRSGTSVHNEQFF.

The rearrangement uses TRBV10-3 and TRBJ2-1; either TRBD1 or TRBD2 may fit D (6 bases each). This CDR3 is built from 16 residues. From germline, CDR1 is ENHRY and CDR2 SYGVKD. V was trimmed by 2 bases and J by 7 bases, leaving 18 bases between them. CDR3 sequence (DNA): TGTGCCATCAGTGAGCGGGCAGGGGCGGGACAAAATGAGCAGTTCTTC. Encoded protein: CAISERAGAGQNEQFF.

This clone was recorded once. This rearrangement joins TRBV19 to TRBJ1-1; 9 bases agree with TRBD1. CDR3 length: 12 residues. V gave up 9 bases and J gave up 6 bases; unmatched junction bases: 5. Per germline, CDR1 LNHDA and CDR2 SQIVND (reference sequence). CDR3 region: CASGQGRAEAFF. Written as DNA, the CDR3 is TGTGCCAGCGGACAGGGGAGGGCTGAAGCTTTCTTT.

The chain carries TRBV9 and TRBJ1-1, with D uncertain. The V gene's germline CDR1 is SGDLS and CDR2 YYNGEE. With 0 bases removed from V and 11 bases from J, the gap between germline ends came to 11 bases. The CDR3 runs to 12 residues. CDR3 protein: CASSVDGVSAFF. CDR3 coding DNA: TGTGCCAGCAGCGTAGACGGGGTCTCGGCTTTCTTT.

The rearrangement links TRBV3-1 (or the pseudogene TRBV3-2) to TRBJ1-5; D is ambiguous. This CDR3 has 15 amino acids. Germline-derived CDR1 and CDR2 are LGHDT and YNNKEL (reference sequence). Trimming took off 3 bases at V and 4 bases at J, with 13 bases between the two ends. Here the CDR3 reads CASSHQLGGNQPQHF. The DNA of the CDR3 is TGTGCCAGCAGCCATCAATTGGGCGGGAATCAGCCCCAGCATTTT.

V gene TRBV28 combines with J gene TRBJ1-5; D gene uncertain. This CDR3 has 15 residues. The germline V gene encodes CDR1 MDHEN and CDR2 SYDVKM. V was pared by 3 bases and J by 1 base, with 10 bases between. The CDR3 sequence is CASSFYRVSNQPQHF. The CDR3 DNA sequence: TGTGCCAGCAGTTTTTATAGGGTGAGCAATCAGCCCCAGCATTTT.

The V gene is TRBV6-5, the J gene TRBJ1-1; 8 bases fit TRBD1. With V trimmed by 5 bases and J by 10 bases, 9 bases remained unmatched. This CDR3 contains 13 residues. Per the germline V gene, CDR1 is MNHEY and CDR2 is SVGAGI. This CDR3 reads CASSRDRGSGAFF. CDR3 DNA sequence: TGTGCCAGCAGTCGAGACAGGGGATCGGGAGCTTTCTTT.

The rearrangement links TRBV18 to TRBJ1-1; D not resolved. CDR1 and CDR2 (germline): KGHSH, LQKENI. V lost 2 bases to trimming and J lost 0 bases, with 7 bases between them. CDR3 length equals 14 residues. The CDR3: CASSPTVMNTEAFF. CDR3 DNA: TGTGCCAGCTCACCAACGGTCATGAACACTGAAGCTTTCTTT.

This clone appeared a few times. The CDR3 DNA is TGTGCCAGCAGCCCATTTCCGGGGGGGAGACAAGATGGCTACACCTTC. This sequence encodes CASSPFPGGRQDGYTF. V is TRBV9 and J is TRBJ1-2, with a weak D call TRBD1 (5 bases). Trimming cost V 4 bases and J 6 bases, with 22 bases left between them. Germline CDR1 reads SGDLS; CDR2 reads YYNGEE. The length of the CDR3 is 16 residues.

This sequence joins TRBV3-1 (or the pseudogene TRBV3-2) and TRBJ1-6; 8 nucleotides align to TRBD1. With 0 bases clipped from V and 8 bases from J, the junction kept 6 bases outside the gene matches. There are 16 residues in the CDR3. Germline V gives CDR1 LGHDT, CDR2 YNNKEL (reference sequence). The CDR3 region is CASSQDPGGNDSPLHF. As DNA, the CDR3 is TGTGCCAGCAGCCAAGATCCAGGGGGCAACGATTCACCCCTCCACTTT.

The genes are TRBV10-3 and TRBJ2-3; D may be TRBD2 (5 bases). This CDR3 is built from 15 residues. V was trimmed by 0 bases and J by 3 bases, leaving 10 bases between them. Germline values: CDR1 ENHRY, CDR2 SYGVKD. The DNA of the CDR3 is TGTGCCATCAGTGAGTCCGCTAGCCCTACAGATACGCAGTATTTT. It translates to CAISESASPTDTQYF.

The chain links TRBV28 to TRBJ1-2; tentatively, D is TRBD1 (5 bases). Deletions cut 6 bases from V and 8 bases from J, with 19 bases between. This CDR3 has 14 residues. The germline V gene encodes CDR1 MDHEN and CDR2 SYDVKM. CDR3 sequence reads: CASRLEAGTEGYTF. The CDR3 DNA sequence: TGTGCCAGCAGGTTAGAGGCAGGGACTGAGGGCTACACCTTC.